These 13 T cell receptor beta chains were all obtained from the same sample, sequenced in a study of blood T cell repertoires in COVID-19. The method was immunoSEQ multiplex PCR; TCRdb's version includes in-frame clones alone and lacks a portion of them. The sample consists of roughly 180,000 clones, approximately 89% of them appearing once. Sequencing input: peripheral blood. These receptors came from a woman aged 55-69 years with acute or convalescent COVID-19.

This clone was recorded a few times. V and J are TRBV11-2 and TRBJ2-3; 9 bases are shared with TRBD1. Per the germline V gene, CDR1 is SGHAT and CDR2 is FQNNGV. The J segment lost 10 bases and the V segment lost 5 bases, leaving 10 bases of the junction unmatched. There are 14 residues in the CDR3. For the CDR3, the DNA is TGTGCCAGCAGCATTCTACAGGGGGCCGGCTCGCAGTATTTT. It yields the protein CASSILQGAGSQYF. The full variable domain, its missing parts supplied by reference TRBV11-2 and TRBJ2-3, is EAGVAQSPRYKIIEKRQSVAFWCNPISGHATLYWYQQILGQGPKLLIQFQNNGVVDDSQLPKDRFSAERLKGVDSTLKIQPAKLEDSAVYLCASSILQGAGSQYFGPGTRLTVL.

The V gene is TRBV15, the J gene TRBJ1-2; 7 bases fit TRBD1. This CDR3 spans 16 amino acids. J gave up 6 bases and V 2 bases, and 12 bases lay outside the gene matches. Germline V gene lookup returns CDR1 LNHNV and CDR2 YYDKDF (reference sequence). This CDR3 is CATSRLGTESQDGYTF. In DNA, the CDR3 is TGTGCCACCAGCAGACTTGGGACAGAGTCCCAGGATGGCTACACCTTC.

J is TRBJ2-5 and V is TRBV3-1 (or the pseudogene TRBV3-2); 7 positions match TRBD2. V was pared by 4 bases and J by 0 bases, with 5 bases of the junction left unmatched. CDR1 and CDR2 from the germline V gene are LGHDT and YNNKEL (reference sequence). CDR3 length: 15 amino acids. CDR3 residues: CASSRLAAYQETQYF. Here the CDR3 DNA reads TGTGCCAGCAGCCGGCTAGCGGCTTACCAAGAGACCCAGTACTTC.

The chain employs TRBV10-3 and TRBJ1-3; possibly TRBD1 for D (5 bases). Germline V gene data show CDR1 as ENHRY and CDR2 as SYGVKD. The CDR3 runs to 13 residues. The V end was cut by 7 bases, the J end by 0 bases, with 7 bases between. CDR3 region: CAITGDSGNTIYF. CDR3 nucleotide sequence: TGTGCCATCACGGGGGACTCTGGAAACACCATATATTTT.

CDR3 sequence reads: CASGPMVGAGEGNEQFF. The CDR3 region has the DNA TGTGCCAGCGGTCCCATGGTGGGCGCCGGGGAAGGCAATGAGCAGTTCTTC. The chain combines TRBV6-6 with TRBJ2-1; TRBD2 is a possible D gene (5 bases). The V gene lost 8 bases and the J gene lost 6 bases, with 26 bases spanning the gap. The germline gives CDR1 MNHNY, CDR2 SVGAGI (reference sequence). The CDR3 loop spans 17 amino acids.

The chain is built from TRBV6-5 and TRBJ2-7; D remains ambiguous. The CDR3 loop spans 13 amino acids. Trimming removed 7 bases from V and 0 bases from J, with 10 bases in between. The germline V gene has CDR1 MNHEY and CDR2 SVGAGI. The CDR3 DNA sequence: TGTGCCAGCAAACAGATGAGCTCCTACGAGCAGTACGTC. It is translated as CASKQMSSYEQYV.

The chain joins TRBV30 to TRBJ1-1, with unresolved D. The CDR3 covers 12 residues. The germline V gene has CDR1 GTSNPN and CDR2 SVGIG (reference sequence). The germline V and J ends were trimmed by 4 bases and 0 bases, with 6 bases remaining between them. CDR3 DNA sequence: TGTGCCTGGACTCTTATGAACACTGAAGCTTTCTTT. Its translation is CAWTLMNTEAFF.

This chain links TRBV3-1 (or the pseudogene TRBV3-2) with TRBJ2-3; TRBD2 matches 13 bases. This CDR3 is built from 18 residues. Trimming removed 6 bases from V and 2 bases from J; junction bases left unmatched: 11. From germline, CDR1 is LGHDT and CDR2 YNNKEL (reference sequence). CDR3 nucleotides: TGTGCCAGCAGTCTTGGACTAGCGGGAGCCTTATCCACAGATACGCAGTATTTT. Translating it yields CASSLGLAGALSTDTQYF.

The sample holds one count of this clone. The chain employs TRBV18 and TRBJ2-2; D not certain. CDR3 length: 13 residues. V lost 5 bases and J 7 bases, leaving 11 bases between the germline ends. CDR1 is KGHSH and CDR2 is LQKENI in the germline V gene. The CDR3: CASSAVRNGELFF. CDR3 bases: TGTGCCAGCTCAGCCGTCAGGAACGGGGAGCTGTTTTTT.

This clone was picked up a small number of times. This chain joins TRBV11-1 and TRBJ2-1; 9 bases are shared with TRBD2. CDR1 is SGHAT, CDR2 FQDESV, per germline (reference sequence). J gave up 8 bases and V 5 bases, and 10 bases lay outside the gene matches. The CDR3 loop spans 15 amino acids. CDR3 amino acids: CASSPWGTSQYEQFF. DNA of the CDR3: TGTGCCAGCAGCCCGTGGGGGACTAGCCAGTATGAGCAGTTCTTC.

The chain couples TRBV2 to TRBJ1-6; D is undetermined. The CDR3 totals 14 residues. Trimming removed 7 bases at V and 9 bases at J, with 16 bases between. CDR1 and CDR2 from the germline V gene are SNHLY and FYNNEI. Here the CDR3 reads CASKEQKIPSPLHF. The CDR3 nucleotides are TGTGCCAGCAAGGAGCAGAAGATCCCTTCACCCCTCCACTTT.

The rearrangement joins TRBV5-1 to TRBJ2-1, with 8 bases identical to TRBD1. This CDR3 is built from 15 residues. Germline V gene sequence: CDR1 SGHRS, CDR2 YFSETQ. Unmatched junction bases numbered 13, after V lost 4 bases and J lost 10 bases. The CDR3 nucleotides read TGCGCCAGCAGCCTATGGACAGGGCAAGGTGGAGAGCAGTTCTTC. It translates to CASSLWTGQGGEQFF.

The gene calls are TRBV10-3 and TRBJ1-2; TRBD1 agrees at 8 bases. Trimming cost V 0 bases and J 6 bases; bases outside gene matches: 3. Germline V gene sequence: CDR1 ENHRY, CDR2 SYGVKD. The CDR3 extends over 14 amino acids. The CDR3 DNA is TGTGCCATCAGTGAGTCGGACAGGGCTAATGGCTACACCTTC. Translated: CAISESDRANGYTF.